The 3 T cell receptor beta chains below were found in one sample sequenced in a study of T cells in women clearing cervical HPV infection. Measured with immunoSEQ multiplex PCR; TCRdb has only the in-frame clones, and not every one. This sample's table has tens of thousands of clones. Sequences were obtained from blood buffy coat. These receptor sequences come from a woman aged 18 to 69 with a cervical HPV16 infection that either progressed to CIN3+ or cleared (not recorded which).

Remarks on this clone: The CDR3 end is not reached by the read, which stops 3 residues before it; the germline J gene fills it in. The V gene is TRBV7-9, the J gene TRBJ1-2; D is unclear. CDR3 size: 15 residues. Germline V lookup: CDR1 SEHNR, CDR2 FQNEAQ (reference sequence). The CDR3 region is CASSRTSGRAYDYTF. CDR3 DNA, as far as it was read: TGTGCCAGCAGCCGGACTAGCGGGAGGGCCTACGAC.

Notes on this clone: The read falls 3 residues short of the CDR3 end, and the missing part is taken from the germline J gene. J is TRBJ1-4 and V is TRBV10-3; D unclear. Per the germline V gene, CDR1 is ENHRY and CDR2 is SYGVKD. This CDR3 contains 13 residues. With 3 bases removed from V and 3 bases from J, the gap between germline ends came to 5 bases. The DNA read from the CDR3 is TGTGCCATCAGTGACACAGCTAATGAAAAA. Its translation: CAISDTANEK. In full, the CDR3 is CAISDTANEKLFF.

Regarding this clone: The read gets to within 3 residues of the CDR3 end, and the germline J gene fills in the rest. The chain employs TRBV20-1 and TRBJ1-1; TRBD1 aligns across 7 bases. Germline V gene data show CDR1 as DFQATT and CDR2 as SNEGSKA (reference sequence). The junction had 5 bases not matched to a gene; V was cut back by 0 bases and J by 1 base. This CDR3 has 15 residues. Incomplete CDR3 DNA: TGCAGTGCTAGAGATCTAGGGGGCACGAACACTGAA. Protein product: CSARDLGGTNTE. The complete CDR3 sequence is CSARDLGGTNTEAFF.